These 5 T cell receptor beta chains share one sample of origin, sequenced in a study of control samples from healthy donors and cancer patients. TCRdb's copy holds only in-frame clones and misses some; the assay was immunoSEQ multiplex PCR. The sample yields tens of thousands of clones, roughly 90% seen once. The specimen was blood. The receptors here all came from a man between 45 and 60 years old in good health.

In DNA form, the CDR3 reads TGTGCCAGCAACCCGGGACAGACCACTGAAGCTTTCTTT. It yields the protein CASNPGQTTEAFF. V gene TRBV28 combines with J gene TRBJ1-1; 7 nucleotides match TRBD1. V was pared by 7 bases and J by 4 bases, with 6 bases of the junction left unmatched. The length of the CDR3 is 13 residues. Germline CDR1 is MDHEN and CDR2 is SYDVKM.

J is TRBJ1-3 and V is TRBV27; 7 bases map to TRBD1. This CDR3 region has 17 residues. The junction had 8 bases not matched to a gene; V was cut back by 3 bases and J by 0 bases. Germline V CDR1 and CDR2: MNHEY, SMNVEV (reference sequence). CDR3 protein: CASSFGRGLFSGNTIYF. The CDR3 nucleotides are TGTGCCAGCAGTTTCGGGAGGGGGCTGTTCTCTGGAAACACCATATATTTT.

J is TRBJ2-7 and V is TRBV28, with D possibly TRBD2 on 5 matching bases. The germline V gene encodes CDR1 MDHEN and CDR2 SYDVKM. This CDR3 region has 14 residues. Trimming pared 3 bases from V and 3 bases from J, leaving 12 bases between. The CDR3 DNA sequence: TGTGCCAGCAGTTTGACGGGGATTCTCTACGAGCAGTACTTC. As protein: CASSLTGILYEQYF.

This clone has only a few counts. The chain combines TRBV10-2 with TRBJ1-2, with 9 positions matching TRBD1. CDR1 is WSHSY, CDR2 SAAADI, per germline. The V segment lost 6 bases and the J segment 5 bases; nucleotides outside the gene matches: 10. The CDR3 contains 15 residues. The CDR3 is CASRRGQGPPYGYTF. DNA for the CDR3: TGCGCCAGCAGACGAGGACAGGGGCCTCCGTATGGCTACACCTTC.

The chain employs TRBV6-5 and TRBJ2-7; 7 positions match TRBD1. Trimming took 7 bases from V and 2 from J; bases not matched to a gene: 5. Germline-derived CDR1 and CDR2 are MNHEY and SVGAGI. The CDR3 is 13 residues long. CDR3 amino acids: CASTGTATYEQYF. The CDR3 bases are TGTGCCAGCACCGGGACAGCAACCTACGAGCAGTACTTC.